The following is a T cell receptor beta chain sequence with its context. What it binds is unknown. The data stem from a study of T cell repertoires in aging, cancer and after chemotherapy. Across the study: Paired samples before and after chemotherapy came from chronic lymphocytic leukemia patients on fludarabine- or bendamustine-based regimens.

Points from the study as a whole: Across the chemotherapy interval, each cancer cohort showed higher median generation probability, suggesting thymic rebound. In cancer patients, declining TCR diversity with age involved lost richness and lost evenness.

Rearranged V-D-J TRB sequences were amplified with a mixed TRB-A/B primer pool. Each CDR3 protein gets one entry after TCRdb re-called the multiplex PCR reads with MiXCR. The sample carries around 2,500 distinct CDR3 sequences, approximately 45% recorded once. TCR beta rearrangements were amplified from peripheral blood genomic DNA. Sequencing input: blood. The clonotype comes from a human donor with a blood cancer.

The CDR3 reads CASNPDLGANTGELFF. CDR3 bases: TGTGCCAGCAACCCTGACTTGGGAGCGAACACCGGGGAGCTGTTTTTT. The gene calls are TRBV12-3 or TRBV12-4 and TRBJ2-2; tentative D call: TRBD2 (5 bases). The CDR3 consists of 16 residues. V was cut by 7 bases and J by 0 bases, with 15 bases left in between.